The 16 T cell receptor beta chains given below trace back to one sample, sequenced in a study of blood T cell repertoires in COVID-19. Profiled with immunoSEQ multiplex PCR; TCRdb holds only in-frame clones, not every one. Seen here are hundreds of thousands of clones, 87% observed once, and the top ten hold approximately 9%. Sequenced sample: PBMCs or T cells enriched from blood (not recorded which). The receptors come from a woman aged 18-29 years who had recovered from COVID-19.

The CDR3 sequence: CASSQGPGETEAFF. Written as DNA, the CDR3 is TGTGCCAGCAGCCAAGGCCCAGGGGAAACTGAAGCTTTCTTT. The chain links TRBV4-2 to TRBJ1-1; D perhaps matches TRBD1 (6 bases). CDR3 length: 14 residues. The V gene's germline CDR1 is LGHNA and CDR2 YNFKEQ. The ends were cut back, 1 base at V and 5 bases at J, with 11 bases in the middle.

The chain has TRBV12-3 or TRBV12-4 and TRBJ2-2, with D uncertain. With 3 bases removed from V and 7 bases from J, the gap between germline ends came to 3 bases. The CDR3 is made up of 11 amino acids. CDR3 DNA sequence: TGTGCCAGCAGTTTTCTCGGGGAGCTGTTTTTT. Protein sequence: CASSFLGELFF.

The chain uses TRBV3-1 (or the pseudogene TRBV3-2) and TRBJ1-2; 10 nucleotides match TRBD1. Germline V gene sequence: CDR1 LGHDT, CDR2 YNNKEL (reference sequence). V trimming: 1 base; J trimming: 4 bases; junction bases outside the gene matches: 6. The CDR3 is 16 amino acids. The CDR3 DNA follows: TGTGCCAGCAGCCAAGGAAGACAGGGGGCGGTCTATGGCTACACCTTC. Translated, it gives CASSQGRQGAVYGYTF.

In its sample, this clone was seen a few times. The rearrangement links TRBV5-4 to TRBJ2-7; 8 bases line up with TRBD1. CDR3 length: 15 residues. With 2 bases clipped from V and 4 bases from J, the junction kept 8 bases outside the gene matches. Germline CDR1 SGHNT, CDR2 YYREEE (reference sequence). CDR3 residues: CASSFGGDRGYEQYF. CDR3 coding DNA: TGTGCCAGCAGCTTTGGGGGCGACAGGGGTTACGAGCAGTACTTC.

In its sample, this clone was seen once. The J gene is TRBJ2-1, the V gene TRBV7-2; a possible D gene is TRBD1 (5 bases). The CDR3 length is 14 residues. Trimming pared 3 bases from V and 9 bases from J, leaving 15 bases between. The germline CDR1 and CDR2 sequences are SGHTA and FQGNSA. The CDR3 nucleotides read TGTGCCAGCAGCTTCCTGGGGCCGGAAACTGAGCAGTTCTTC. This encodes CASSFLGPETEQFF. The full variable domain, with the rest looked up from reference TRBV7-2 and TRBJ2-1, is GAGVSQSPSNKVTEKGKDVELRCDPISGHTALYWYRQSLGQGLEFLIYFQGNSAPDKSGLPSDRFSAERTGGSVSTLTIQRTQQEDSAVYLCASSFLGPETEQFFGPGTRLTVL.

The V gene is TRBV5-4, the J gene TRBJ2-3; D may be TRBD1 (5 bases). V was cut by 1 base and J by 4 bases, with 16 bases left in between. Germline assignment: CDR1 SGHNT and CDR2 YYREEE (reference sequence). The CDR3 totals 16 residues. The CDR3 region has the DNA TGTGCCAGCAGCTTGAAGGACCCTCGCAGGGCAGATACGCAGTATTTT. Protein product: CASSLKDPRRADTQYF. Together with reference TRBV5-4 and TRBJ2-3, the CDR3 gives the full variable domain: ETGVTQSPTHLIKTRGQQVTLRCSSQSGHNTVSWYQQALGQGPQFIFQYYREEENGRGNFPPRFSGLQFPNYSSELNVNALELDDSALYLCASSLKDPRRADTQYFGPGTRLTVL.

Here the CDR3 DNA reads TGTGCCAGCAGCGTTAAACCGGGACAGGGTTGGTCCGGGGAGCTGTTTTTT. Translated: CASSVKPGQGWSGELFF. This rearrangement joins TRBV9 to TRBJ2-2; 9 bases are a match to TRBD1. CDR3 size: 17 residues. Trimming cost V 2 bases and J 6 bases; bases outside gene matches: 11. CDR1 and CDR2 (germline): SGDLS, YYNGEE.

The chain has TRBV4-3 and TRBJ2-6; TRBD2 matches 9 bases. The germline gives CDR1 LGHNA, CDR2 YSLEER. The CDR3 spans 18 residues. V was clipped by 5 bases and J by 2 bases; unmatched bases: 10. The CDR3 DNA sequence: TGCGCCAGCAGCTACGTAGCGGGGGCCCCTGCTGGGGCCAACGTCCTGACTTTC. Protein sequence: CASSYVAGAPAGANVLTF.

In DNA form, the CDR3 reads TGTGCCAGCAGCCATACCGGGGCAGGGGTAACCGGGGAGCTGTTTTTT. It encodes CASSHTGAGVTGELFF. The gene calls are TRBV7-2 and TRBJ2-2; TRBD1 might be the D (6 bases). CDR1 is SGHTA and CDR2 is FQGNSA in the germline V gene. CDR3 length: 16 residues. The V end was cut by 5 bases, the J end by 5 bases, with 18 bases between.

The V gene is TRBV19, the J gene TRBJ1-5; no definite D call. The CDR3 is 14 residues long. Trimming took 2 bases from V and 3 from J, leaving 8 bases between them. Per the germline V gene, CDR1 is LNHDA and CDR2 is SQIVND (reference sequence). The CDR3 is CASSISGFNQPQHF. CDR3 nucleotide sequence: TGTGCCAGTAGTATATCCGGGTTCAATCAGCCCCAGCATTTT.

The V gene is TRBV7-9, the J gene TRBJ2-2, with no clear D. Trimming pared 2 bases from V and 8 bases from J, leaving 12 bases between. Germline loops: CDR1 SEHNR, CDR2 FQNEAQ (reference sequence). The CDR3 is 14 amino acids. The CDR3 is CASSLTAPGGELFF. In nucleotides, the CDR3 is TGTGCCAGCAGCTTAACGGCGCCCGGGGGGGAGCTGTTTTTT. Filled out from reference TRBV7-9 and TRBJ2-2, the complete variable domain reads DTGVSQNPRHKITKRGQNVTFRCDPISEHNRLYWYRQTLGQGPEFLTYFQNEAQLEKSRLLSDRFSAERPKGSFSTLEIQRTEQGDSAMYLCASSLTAPGGELFFGEGSRLTVL.

This chain links TRBV3-1 (or the pseudogene TRBV3-2) with TRBJ1-1; D call uncertain. Trimming stripped 1 base from V and 0 bases from J, with 6 bases between. The CDR3 length is 14 residues. Germline CDR1 LGHDT, CDR2 YNNKEL (reference sequence). CDR3 sequence: CASSQVTVNTEAFF. The CDR3 bases are TGTGCCAGCAGCCAAGTCACGGTGAACACTGAAGCTTTCTTT.

DNA of the CDR3: TGTGCCAGCAGCTTATTTTGGACTAGCGGGAGCAATGAGCAGTTCTTC. Its translation: CASSLFWTSGSNEQFF. The chain carries TRBV7-2 and TRBJ2-1; 13 positions match TRBD2. This CDR3 is built from 16 residues. The germline V gene encodes CDR1 SGHTA and CDR2 FQGNSA. V lost 2 bases to trimming and J lost 6 bases; unmatched junction nucleotides: 4. The full variable domain, completed using reference TRBV7-2 and TRBJ2-1, is GAGVSQSPSNKVTEKGKDVELRCDPISGHTALYWYRQSLGQGLEFLIYFQGNSAPDKSGLPSDRFSAERTGGSVSTLTIQRTQQEDSAVYLCASSLFWTSGSNEQFFGPGTRLTVL.

This clone was detected only once. The gene calls are TRBV2 and TRBJ1-5, with TRBD1 matching over 9 bases. Germline V gives CDR1 SNHLY, CDR2 FYNNEI. After removal of 7 bases from V and 4 bases from J, the junction contained 5 bases not matched to a gene. This CDR3 is 14 amino acids long. The CDR3 here is CASTGTGMNQPQHF. The CDR3 coding sequence is TGTGCCAGCACCGGGACAGGGATGAATCAGCCCCAGCATTTT.

This sequence joins TRBV7-3 and TRBJ1-6; 7 bases match TRBD1. The CDR3 totals 14 residues. The ends lost 5 bases at V and 16 bases at J; junction bases unmatched: 14. Germline loops: CDR1 SGHTA, CDR2 FQGTGA. CDR3 sequence reads: CASSMTGTRGGLHF. In nucleotides, the CDR3 is TGTGCCAGCAGCATGACAGGGACCCGAGGTGGGCTCCACTTT.

This chain joins TRBV7-9 and TRBJ2-3; D perhaps matches TRBD2 (5 bases). V was shortened by 6 bases and J by 2 bases, with 15 bases between the two germline ends. CDR3 size: 15 residues. Germline V gene sequence: CDR1 SEHNR, CDR2 FQNEAQ (reference sequence). Written as DNA, the CDR3 is TGTGCCAGCAGACGAGGAGGAATTAACACAGATACGCAGTATTTT. Encoded protein: CASRRGGINTDTQYF.